Listed here are 23 T cell receptor beta chains from one sample, sequenced in a study of cytomegalovirus exposure and HLA in healthy donors (dated by TCRdb to about 2017). Libraries were prepared through the immunoSEQ multiplex PCR assay. For the multiplex PCR, a mixture combining 60 forward primers for TCR Vbeta segments and 13 reverse primers for TCR Jbeta segments was used. Entries here come from immuneACCESS through TCRdb and include only in-frame sequences with V and J called. Some clones fail to appear in such tables; in the studies checked, an unresolved V gene covers under half of the shortfall, and the cause of the remainder is unknown. The sample data list 130,000 or so clones, and over 75% of these were observed just once. The top ten constitute roughly 0.5% of the sample. Sequencing was done on a sample of PBMCs. The source is a woman in her thirties or forties in good health and CMV-seronegative.

V is TRBV5-4 and J is TRBJ2-5; 10 nucleotides align to TRBD2. The J call is uncertain, as TRBJ2-7 better fits the DNA end. From germline, CDR1 is SGHNT and CDR2 YYREEE (reference sequence). This CDR3 spans 16 amino acids. The CDR3 protein is CASSLVASGSSYEQYF. CDR3 in DNA: TGTGCCAGCAGCTTGGTGGCTAGCGGGAGCTCCTACGAGCAGTACTTC.

The chain couples TRBV4-3 to TRBJ2-7, with D possibly TRBD1 on 6 matching bases. The length of the CDR3 is 18 residues. V was trimmed by 4 bases and J by 4 bases, leaving 26 bases between them. CDR1 and CDR2 (germline): LGHNA, YSLEER. The CDR3 region has the DNA TGCGCCAGCAGCCTCAACCAAGTTGACAGGTCTCCTTCTTACGAGCAGTACTTC. This encodes CASSLNQVDRSPSYEQYF.

The chain couples TRBV7-9 to TRBJ1-3; TRBD1 matches 7 bases. The CDR3 spans 16 residues. Germline trimming cut 4 bases from V and 0 bases from J; bases unmatched to any gene: 6. CDR1 SEHNR and CDR2 FQNEAQ come from the germline V gene (reference sequence). CDR3 nucleotides: TGTGCCAGCAGCTCCAGGGGGTTACGCTCTGGAAACACCATATATTTT. It specifies CASSSRGLRSGNTIYF.

The chain couples TRBV7-2 to TRBJ2-1, with TRBD2 matching over 7 bases. The CDR3 has 11 amino acids. Germline V gene data show CDR1 as SGHTA and CDR2 as FQGNSA. With V trimmed by 4 bases and J by 13 bases, 4 bases remained unmatched. CDR3 DNA: TGTGCCAGCAGCTCAGCGGGACTCCAGTTCTTC. Its translation is CASSSAGLQFF.

The rearrangement joins TRBV28 to TRBJ1-5, with 7 positions matching TRBD1. CDR3 length: 16 amino acids. Germline loops: CDR1 MDHEN, CDR2 SYDVKM. V shed 3 bases and J 7 bases; nucleotides not matched to a gene: 12. CDR3 region: CASSLSPGGTGQPQHF. Here the CDR3 DNA reads TGTGCCAGCAGTTTGTCACCAGGGGGTACGGGACAGCCCCAGCATTTT.

This sequence joins TRBV29-1 and TRBJ2-2; D gene uncertain. V lost 4 bases, J lost 2 bases, and 5 bases lay in between. The CDR3 spans 12 residues. Germline V gene lookup returns CDR1 SQVTM and CDR2 ANQGSEA. The CDR3 sequence: CSVVLNTGELFF. The CDR3 region has the DNA TGCAGCGTTGTACTAAACACCGGGGAGCTGTTTTTT.

J is TRBJ2-2 and V is TRBV7-9, with 7 nucleotides matching TRBD1. With 5 bases clipped from V and 4 bases from J, the junction kept 7 bases outside the gene matches. CDR3 length: 15 amino acids. CDR1 and CDR2 from the germline V gene are SEHNR and FQNEAQ (reference sequence). The CDR3 DNA is TGTGCCAGCAGCCCCCAAGACAGGGCCACCGGGGAGCTGTTTTTT. Translation gives CASSPQDRATGELFF.

The V gene is TRBV6-6, the J gene TRBJ2-3; maybe TRBD2 (6 bases). This CDR3 region has 15 residues. Trimming removed 5 bases from V and 1 base from J, with 13 bases in between. The germline V gene encodes CDR1 MNHNY and CDR2 SVGAGI (reference sequence). This chain's CDR3 is CASSPAGRRTDTQYF. The CDR3, as DNA: TGTGCCAGCAGTCCTGCGGGAAGACGCACAGATACGCAGTATTTT.

The CDR3 DNA reads TGTGCCAGCAGCGTGTTGCCTAGCGGCCCGACTGCAGATACGCAGTATTTT. Protein sequence: CASSVLPSGPTADTQYF. The chain couples TRBV9 to TRBJ2-3; 7 bases line up with TRBD2. With V trimmed by 2 bases and J by 4 bases, 13 bases remained unmatched. The CDR3 runs to 17 residues. Germline CDR1 is SGDLS and CDR2 is YYNGEE.

This rearrangement joins TRBV7-6 to TRBJ2-1; D possibly corresponds to TRBD2 (5 bases). The germline V gene has CDR1 SGHVS and CDR2 FNYEAQ. V dropped 3 bases and J dropped 6 bases, with 12 bases sitting between them. This CDR3 has 14 amino acids. The CDR3 DNA reads TGTGCCAGCAGCTTGGGCGGACTCTCCAATGAGCAGTTCTTC. Translated: CASSLGGLSNEQFF.

This sequence joins TRBV10-1 and TRBJ2-7; 8 bases agree with TRBD2. Trimming took 2 bases from V and 3 from J; bases not matched to a gene: 6. Germline V gives CDR1 WNHNN, CDR2 SYGVQD (reference sequence). This CDR3 contains 15 residues. CDR3 protein: CASSEAGGLLYEQYF. Here the CDR3 DNA reads TGCGCCAGCAGTGAGGCGGGAGGCCTCCTCTACGAGCAGTACTTC.

This clone was seen just once. The chain carries TRBV27 and TRBJ1-1, with 8 bases that match TRBD1. In germline, CDR1 is MNHEY, CDR2 SMNVEV (reference sequence). This CDR3 contains 14 residues. Germline trimming cut 5 bases from V and 5 bases from J; bases unmatched to any gene: 7. CDR3 in DNA: TGTGCCAGCAGTCCCCTGACAGGGGAAACTGAAGCTTTCTTT. Residues: CASSPLTGETEAFF.

The chain employs TRBV11-2 and TRBJ1-1, with D possibly matching TRBD1 (6 bases). Germline V gene sequence: CDR1 SGHAT, CDR2 FQNNGV. Trimming cost V 5 bases and J 0 bases, with 16 bases left between them. There are 16 residues in the CDR3. This chain's CDR3 is CASSPGGGGLNTEAFF. The CDR3 region has the DNA TGTGCCAGCAGCCCAGGAGGGGGGGGATTGAACACTGAAGCTTTCTTT.

This rearrangement joins TRBV4-3 to TRBJ1-4; maybe TRBD1 (6 bases). The CDR3 consists of 14 residues. CDR1 is LGHNA, CDR2 YSLEER, per germline. Trimming took 0 bases from V and 13 from J, leaving 15 bases between them. The CDR3 reads CASSQDIQGIRLFF. CDR3 sequence (DNA): TGCGCCAGCAGCCAAGATATCCAGGGGATAAGACTGTTTTTT.

The genes are TRBV6-5 and TRBJ1-5; perhaps TRBD1 as D (6 bases). V was shortened by 5 bases and J by 6 bases, with 11 bases between the two germline ends. CDR3 size: 13 residues. Germline CDR1 MNHEY, CDR2 SVGAGI. The CDR3 loop reads CASSLQGTQPQHF. In DNA form, the CDR3 reads TGTGCCAGCAGTCTACAGGGCACTCAGCCCCAGCATTTT.

The chain couples TRBV9 to TRBJ2-3; 10 bases are shared with TRBD1. J was trimmed by 6 bases and V by 3 bases; bases with no gene match: 10. The CDR3 has 16 amino acids. Germline CDR1 SGDLS, CDR2 YYNGEE. The CDR3 bases are TGTGCCAGCAGCGGACCGGGACAGGGGTTTCGCGATACGCAGTATTTT. It is translated as CASSGPGQGFRDTQYF.

This rearrangement joins TRBV11-3 to TRBJ2-3; TRBD1 might be the D (5 bases). Deletions cut 1 base from V and 6 bases from J, with 20 bases between. This CDR3 contains 17 residues. Looked up from germline, CDR1 is SGHNT and CDR2 is YENEEA. DNA of the CDR3: TGTGCCAGCAGCTTAGGTGGCAGGGAATTAATCACTGATACGCAGTATTTT. Translating gives CASSLGGRELITDTQYF.

A word on this clone: The junction departs from the called germline gene at one end, perhaps through a read error. V gene TRBV7-9 combines with J gene TRBJ1-2, with D perhaps matching TRBD1 (6 bases). CDR3 length equals 12 residues. Germline V gives CDR1 SEHNR, CDR2 FQNEAQ (reference sequence). This CDR3 reads CSSSLAGAGYTF. DNA for the CDR3: TGTTCCAGCAGCTTAGCAGGGGCGGGCTACACCTTC.

The CDR3 sequence is CASSPPADTQYF. CDR3 sequence (DNA): TGTGCCAGCAGTCCACCGGCAGATACGCAGTATTTT. This chain links TRBV27 with TRBJ2-3; no clear D gene. Trimming pared 5 bases from V and 4 bases from J, leaving 7 bases between. The CDR3 loop spans 12 amino acids. Germline lookup yields CDR1 MNHEY and CDR2 SMNVEV (reference sequence).

V is TRBV5-1 and J is TRBJ1-1; 9 nucleotides match TRBD1. J gave up 1 base and V 0 bases, and 4 bases lay outside the gene matches. Germline-derived CDR1 and CDR2 are SGHRS and YFSETQ. This CDR3 is 16 amino acids long. The chain's CDR3 is CASSLARDRANTEAFF. CDR3 nucleotide sequence: TGCGCCAGCAGCTTGGCCCGGGACAGGGCGAACACTGAAGCTTTCTTT.

The rearrangement links TRBV30 to TRBJ1-2; D unresolved. Trimming shortened V by 2 bases and J by 6 bases, and 22 bases separated the two germline ends. CDR1 and CDR2 from the germline V gene are GTSNPN and SVGIG (reference sequence). The CDR3 has 16 residues. CDR3 loop: CAWSTPILSPIDGYTF. DNA of the CDR3: TGTGCCTGGAGTACGCCTATATTATCGCCTATAGATGGCTACACCTTC.

This clone came up a few times. This chain connects TRBV15 to TRBJ1-4; D remains unclear. Germline values: CDR1 LNHNV, CDR2 YYDKDF (reference sequence). The CDR3 loop spans 16 amino acids. V was clipped by 0 bases and J by 3 bases, with 11 bases between them. The CDR3 DNA reads as TGTGCCACCAGCAGAGATCGGGGTGCGGCTAATGAAAAACTGTTTTTT. Translating it yields CATSRDRGAANEKLFF.

This chain links TRBV7-9 with TRBJ1-1; D perhaps matches TRBD1 (6 bases). CDR3 length: 13 residues. CDR1 is SEHNR and CDR2 is FQNEAQ in the germline V gene (reference sequence). V was shortened by 5 bases and J by 3 bases, with 10 bases between the two germline ends. CDR3 protein: CASSRNRDTEAFF. CDR3 nucleotides: TGTGCCAGCAGCAGAAACAGGGACACTGAAGCTTTCTTT.